These T cell receptor beta chains were read from a single sample in a study of blood T cells in healthy people across ages. MiXCR, applied by TCRdb to the 5' RACE reads, yields one record per CDR3 protein. The data show hundreds of thousands of distinct CDR3 sequences, with around 45% seen just once and roughly 19% held by the top ten. Sequencing was performed on blood. All receptors derive from a man in his sixties in good health. The CDR3 runs from the conserved cysteine through the conserved F or W. The D gene is left open where the match is weak. Rows may omit the clone size; those that give it use once, few, many or a size class.

abundance	v_gene	d_gene	j_gene	CDR3aa	CDR3nt
-	TRBV5-1	TRBD2	TRBJ2-1	CASSLIPSGSDEQFF	TGCGCCAGCAGCTTGATCCCTAGCGGGAGCGATGAGCAGTTCTTC
-	TRBV7-2	-	TRBJ2-1	CASSLGARVNEQFF	TGTGCCAGCAGCTTAGGCGCCAGGGTCAATGAGCAGTTCTTC
-	TRBV7-2	TRBD1	TRBJ1-5	CASSEQGARLNQPQHF	TGTGCCAGCAGCGAACAGGGGGCGCGGCTCAATCAGCCCCAGCATTTT
few	TRBV12-3/TRBV12-4	-	TRBJ2-7	CASSLPPEAQYF	TGTGCCAGCAGTTTACCTCCTGAGGCCCAGTACTTC
few	TRBV28	-	TRBJ1-2	CASSFGLGLVRGYTF	TGTGCCAGCAGTTTCGGTCTGGGACTCGTAAGGGGCTACACCTTC
few	TRBV20-1	-	TRBJ2-1	CSAREPSGRPTTEQFF	TGCAGTGCTAGAGAACCCTCGGGACGACCTACAACCGAGCAGTTCTTC
few	TRBV24-1	TRBD1	TRBJ2-7	CATSDPGTGGYEQYF	TGTGCCACCAGTGACCCCGGGACAGGGGGATACGAGCAGTACTTC
-	TRBV9	TRBD2	TRBJ2-7	CASSVGTSGGSEQYF	TGTGCCAGCAGCGTAGGGACTAGCGGGGGTAGCGAGCAGTACTTC
-	TRBV5-1	-	TRBJ2-7	CASSLARGEHEQYF	TGCGCCAGCAGCTTGGCCAGGGGCGAGCACGAGCAGTACTTC
-	TRBV20-1	-	TRBJ1-2	CSARDLRRADGYTF	TGCAGTGCTAGAGATCTTCGCAGGGCGGATGGCTACACCTTC
-	TRBV5-5	TRBD2	TRBJ2-5	CASSRIAGGLQETQYF	TGTGCCAGCAGCCGAATAGCGGGGGGCCTCCAAGAGACCCAGTACTTC
-	TRBV10-3	-	TRBJ1-1	CAISERGGDAEAFF	TGTGCCATCAGTGAGAGGGGCGGGGACGCTGAAGCTTTCTTT
few	TRBV4-3	-	TRBJ2-5	CASSQDLGGQQYF	TGCGCCAGCAGCCAAGATCTCGGGGGTCAGCAGTACTTC
-	TRBV20-1	TRBD2	TRBJ2-3	CGGLAGGNTDTQYF	TGCGGGGGACTAGCGGGGGGGAACACAGATACGCAGTATTTT
-	TRBV30	-	TRBJ2-1	CLWRSYDEQFF	TGTTTGTGGAGAAGCTACGATGAGCAGTTCTTC
-	TRBV4-3	TRBD1	TRBJ1-2	CASSQGDRGAYGYTF	TGCGCCAGCAGCCAAGGAGACAGGGGGGCCTATGGCTACACCTTC
-	TRBV6-1	-	TRBJ2-1	CASSEYIRDGTNNEQFF	TGTGCCAGCAGTGAGTACATCCGGGACGGAACCAACAATGAGCAGTTCTTC
many	TRBV12-3/TRBV12-4	TRBD2	TRBJ2-1	CASSEPTSGYNEQFF	TGTGCCAGCAGTGAACCGACTAGCGGCTACAATGAGCAGTTCTTC
-	TRBV7-9	-	TRBJ1-4	CAGSLGDRGPAEKLFF	TGTGCCGGCAGCTTAGGGGACCGCGGGCCTGCCGAAAAACTGTTTTTT
-	TRBV15	-	TRBJ2-7	CATSSLGGPGSRPREQYF	TGTGCCACCAGCTCGCTTGGGGGTCCGGGGTCTCGACCGCGGGAGCAGTACTTC
-	TRBV25-1	-	TRBJ2-5	CASSHITGSTQETQYF	TGTGCCAGCAGCCATATTACCGGGAGTACTCAGGAGACCCAGTACTTC
-	TRBV5-1	TRBD2	TRBJ2-1	CASSLLVGTMTNEQFF	TGCGCCAGCAGCTTGCTGGTAGGGACTATGACCAATGAGCAGTTCTTC
-	TRBV24-1	TRBD1	TRBJ2-1	CATSDSGQGNNEQFF	TGTGCCACCAGTGATTCGGGACAGGGTAACAATGAGCAGTTCTTC
many	TRBV20-1	TRBD2	TRBJ2-7	CSAPSPTSGGYEQYF	TGCAGTGCTCCTTCCCCCACTAGCGGGGGCTACGAGCAGTACTTC
few	TRBV6-6	TRBD1	TRBJ1-1	CASRTGVNTEAFF	TGTGCCAGCCGGACAGGGGTGAACACTGAAGCTTTCTTT
-	TRBV7-2	-	TRBJ2-5	CASSFEAKETQYF	TGTGCCAGCAGCTTTGAGGCGAAGGAGACCCAGTACTTC
few	TRBV4-3	-	TRBJ2-5	CASSQDRRGASETQYF	TGCGCCAGCAGCCAAGACAGGCGCGGGGCGTCTGAGACCCAGTACTTC
-	TRBV7-8	-	TRBJ1-1	CASSAPGVTNTEAFF	TGTGCCAGCAGCGCTCCGGGGGTGACGAACACTGAAGCTTTCTTT
few	TRBV5-6	TRBD1	TRBJ2-7	CASSEQGALYEQYF	TGTGCCAGCAGCGAACAGGGGGCGCTTTACGAGCAGTACTTC